This TCR beta chain originates from a study of siplizumab effects on memory and regulatory T cells. Findings of the study overall: Mapping to unstimulated subsets was achieved for only a minor fraction of alloreactive clones. With siplizumab, mappable alloreactive CD4+ clones averaged roughly 64% Treg-derived, versus around 27% in controls. Left unconfirmed was the suppressive function of proliferating Tregs from siplizumab cultures.

This clone was observed once. The target antigen is unknown. This CDR3 is built from 12 residues. Germline values: CDR1 MNHEY, CDR2 SVGAGI. Between the trimmed V and J ends, which lost 10 bases and 2 bases, there was a span of 10 bases. Sequencing used immunoSEQ multiplex PCR; TCRdb keeps in-frame clones, though not all of them. The data show tens of thousands of clones, about 89% seen once. The rearrangement links TRBV6-5 to TRBJ2-3; a weak D match, TRBD1 (6 bases). The receptor's source is a human donor in good health. Specimen: naive CD4+ T cells sorted from blood. CDR3 loop: CATRDTTDTQYF. CDR3 coding DNA: TGTGCCACTCGGGACACCACAGATACGCAGTATTTT.